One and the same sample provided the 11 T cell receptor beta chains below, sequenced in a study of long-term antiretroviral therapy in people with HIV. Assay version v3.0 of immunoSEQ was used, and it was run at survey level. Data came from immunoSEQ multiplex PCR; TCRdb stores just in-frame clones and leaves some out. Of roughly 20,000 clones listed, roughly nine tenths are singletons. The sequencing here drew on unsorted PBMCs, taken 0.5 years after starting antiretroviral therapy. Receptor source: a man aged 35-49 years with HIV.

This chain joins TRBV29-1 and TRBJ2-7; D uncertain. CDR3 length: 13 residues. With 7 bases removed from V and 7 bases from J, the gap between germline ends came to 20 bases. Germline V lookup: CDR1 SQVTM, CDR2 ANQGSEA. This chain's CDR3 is CSGERLDTLEQYF. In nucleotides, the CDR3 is TGCAGCGGGGAACGACTTGATACTCTGGAGCAGTACTTC.

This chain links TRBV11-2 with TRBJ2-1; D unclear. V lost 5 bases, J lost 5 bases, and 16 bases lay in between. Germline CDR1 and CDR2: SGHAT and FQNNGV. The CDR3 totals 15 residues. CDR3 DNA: TGTGCCAGCAGCCCCTCGGTGGGCAGTCACAATGAGCAGTTCTTC. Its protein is CASSPSVGSHNEQFF.

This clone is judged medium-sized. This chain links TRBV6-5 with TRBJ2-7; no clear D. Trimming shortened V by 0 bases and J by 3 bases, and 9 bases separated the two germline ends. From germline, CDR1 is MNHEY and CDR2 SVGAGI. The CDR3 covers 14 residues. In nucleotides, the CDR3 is TGTGCCAGCAGTTACTCAGGAAACCTCTACGAGCAGTACTTC. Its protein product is CASSYSGNLYEQYF.

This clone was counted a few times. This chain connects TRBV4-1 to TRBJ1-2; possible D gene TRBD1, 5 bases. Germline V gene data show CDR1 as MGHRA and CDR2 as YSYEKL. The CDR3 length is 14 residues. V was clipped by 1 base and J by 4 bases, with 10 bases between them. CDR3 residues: CASSQAGLGYGYTF. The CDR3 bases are TGCGCCAGCAGCCAAGCAGGGTTAGGCTATGGCTACACCTTC.

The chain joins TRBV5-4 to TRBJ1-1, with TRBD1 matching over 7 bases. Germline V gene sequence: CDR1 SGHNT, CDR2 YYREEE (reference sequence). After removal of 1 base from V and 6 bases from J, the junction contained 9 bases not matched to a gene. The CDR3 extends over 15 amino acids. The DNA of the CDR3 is TGTGCCAGCAGCTTGTTTGACAGGGATGCTTCTGAAGCTTTCTTT. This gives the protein CASSLFDRDASEAFF.

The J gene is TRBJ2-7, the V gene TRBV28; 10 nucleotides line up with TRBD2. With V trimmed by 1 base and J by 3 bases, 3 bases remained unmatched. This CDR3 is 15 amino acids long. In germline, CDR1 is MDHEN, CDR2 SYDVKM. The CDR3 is CASSLLGTSDYEQYF. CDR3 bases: TGTGCCAGCAGTTTATTAGGGACTAGCGACTACGAGCAGTACTTC.

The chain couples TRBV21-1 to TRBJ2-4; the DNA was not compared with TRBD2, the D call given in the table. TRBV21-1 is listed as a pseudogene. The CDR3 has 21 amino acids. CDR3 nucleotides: TGTGCCAGCAGCCAAAGAAGGGTGGCGGGGGCCGAATCGGCGTTTAGAAACATTCAGTACTTC. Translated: CASSQRRVAGAESAFRNIQYF.

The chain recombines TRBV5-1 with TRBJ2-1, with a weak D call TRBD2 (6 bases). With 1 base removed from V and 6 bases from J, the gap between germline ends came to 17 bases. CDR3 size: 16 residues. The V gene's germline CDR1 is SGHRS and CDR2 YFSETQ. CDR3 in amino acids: CASSLTGDWDLNEQFF. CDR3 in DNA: TGCGCCAGCAGCTTGACGGGGGACTGGGACCTCAATGAGCAGTTCTTC.

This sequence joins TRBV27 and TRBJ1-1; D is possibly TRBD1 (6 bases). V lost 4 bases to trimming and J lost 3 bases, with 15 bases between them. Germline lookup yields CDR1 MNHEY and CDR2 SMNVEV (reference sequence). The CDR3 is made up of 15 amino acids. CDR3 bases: TGTGCCAGCAGTTATTGGGCTACAGGGTACACTGAAGCTTTCTTT. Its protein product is CASSYWATGYTEAFF.

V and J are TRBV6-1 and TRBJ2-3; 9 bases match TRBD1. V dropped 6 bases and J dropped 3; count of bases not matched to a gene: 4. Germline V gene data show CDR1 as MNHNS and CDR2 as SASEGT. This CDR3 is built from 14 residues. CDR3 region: CASSRDRVTDTQYF. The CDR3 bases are TGTGCCAGCAGCCGGGACAGGGTTACAGATACGCAGTATTTT.

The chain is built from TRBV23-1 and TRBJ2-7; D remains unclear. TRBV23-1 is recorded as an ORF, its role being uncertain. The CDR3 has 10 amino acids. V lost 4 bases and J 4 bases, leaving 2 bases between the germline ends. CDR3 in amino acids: CASSLYEQYF. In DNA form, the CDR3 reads TGCGCCAGCAGTCTTTACGAGCAGTACTTC.